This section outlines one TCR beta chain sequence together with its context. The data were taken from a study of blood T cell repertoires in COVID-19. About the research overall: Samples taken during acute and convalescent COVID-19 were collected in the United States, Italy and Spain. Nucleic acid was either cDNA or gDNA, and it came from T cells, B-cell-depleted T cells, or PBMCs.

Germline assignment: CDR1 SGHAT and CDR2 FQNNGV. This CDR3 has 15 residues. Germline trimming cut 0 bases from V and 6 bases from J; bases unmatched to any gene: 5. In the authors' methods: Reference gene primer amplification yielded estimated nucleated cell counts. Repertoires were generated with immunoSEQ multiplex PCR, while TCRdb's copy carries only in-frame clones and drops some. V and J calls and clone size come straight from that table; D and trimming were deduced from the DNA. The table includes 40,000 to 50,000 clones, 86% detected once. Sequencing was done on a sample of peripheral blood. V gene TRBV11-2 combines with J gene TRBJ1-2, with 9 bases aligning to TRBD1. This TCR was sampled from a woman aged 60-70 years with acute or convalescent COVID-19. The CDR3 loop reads CASSLDRTGADGYTF. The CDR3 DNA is TGTGCCAGCAGCTTAGATCGGACAGGGGCTGATGGCTACACCTTC.